The entry below gives a single T cell receptor beta chain sequence along with its context. These data originate in a study of shared clonotypes between healthy human individuals. Clones were sequenced by immunoSEQ multiplex PCR, and TCRdb holds only the in-frame ones, with some missing. Among roughly 1,500,000 clones listed, approximately 98.5% were seen once. The material sequenced was naive CD4+ T cells sorted from blood. Documented subset: CD45RA+ positively selected. The source is a young man in good health.

The CDR3 spells CASSISGAGASSYNEQFF. Written as DNA, the CDR3 is TGTGCCAGCAGCATCTCGGGGGCAGGGGCGAGCTCCTACAATGAGCAGTTCTTC. This chain connects TRBV11-2 to TRBJ2-1; D is tentatively TRBD1 or TRBD2 (6 bases each). The V gene's germline CDR1 is SGHAT and CDR2 FQNNGV. This CDR3 is 18 amino acids long. Trimming left V 5 bases short and J 0 bases short, with 20 bases between.